The next 29 T cell receptor beta chains were all read from a single sample in a study of blood T cell repertoires in COVID-19. Produced via immunoSEQ multiplex PCR; TCRdb's table is partial and in-frame only. Among roughly 250,000 clones, about 88% were seen once, and the ten largest hold more than 0.75%. Material: peripheral blood. All receptors come from a man aged 40-49 years with acute or convalescent COVID-19.

This CDR3 is CAWSVWRGGSYEQYF. In DNA, the CDR3 is TGTGCCTGGAGTGTGTGGCGGGGGGGGTCCTACGAGCAGTACTTC. The V and J genes are TRBV30 and TRBJ2-7; 9 bases are shared with TRBD2. The CDR3 is 15 amino acids. The ends lost 0 bases at V and 1 base at J; junction bases unmatched: 4. CDR1 and CDR2 (germline): GTSNPN, SVGIG (reference sequence).

The V gene is TRBV7-8, the J gene TRBJ2-7; TRBD1 is a possible D gene (5 bases). Between the trimmed V and J ends, which lost 5 bases and 9 bases, there was a span of 20 bases. The CDR3 is 14 residues long. CDR1 is SGHVS and CDR2 is FQNEAQ in the germline V gene. Here the CDR3 DNA reads TGTGCCAGCAGCCCGGAACGGACATTTTCGGGGCAGTACTTC. Translation: CASSPERTFSGQYF.

The chain links TRBV7-9 to TRBJ1-1, with D hard to call. Germline lookup yields CDR1 SEHNR and CDR2 FQNEAQ (reference sequence). This CDR3 region has 13 residues. V was shortened by 2 bases and J by 7 bases, with 11 bases between the two germline ends. The CDR3 here is CASSLTGAGEAFF. Written as DNA, the CDR3 is TGTGCCAGCAGCTTAACGGGAGCGGGTGAAGCTTTCTTT. The variable domain in full, with the rest retrieved from reference TRBV7-9 and TRBJ1-1, is DTGVSQNPRHKITKRGQNVTFRCDPISEHNRLYWYRQTLGQGPEFLTYFQNEAQLEKSRLLSDRFSAERPKGSFSTLEIQRTEQGDSAMYLCASSLTGAGEAFFGQGTRLTVV.

V and J are TRBV28 and TRBJ1-5, with D possibly matching TRBD1 (6 bases). The germline V gene has CDR1 MDHEN and CDR2 SYDVKM. The CDR3 consists of 15 residues. The germline V and J ends were trimmed by 3 bases and 7 bases, with 16 bases remaining between them. Here the CDR3 reads CASSLGTIEHQPQHF. CDR3 DNA sequence: TGTGCCAGCAGTTTGGGGACAATCGAGCACCAGCCCCAGCATTTT. Combining the CDR3 with reference TRBV28 and TRBJ1-5 gives the whole variable domain DVKVTQSSRYLVKRTGEKVFLECVQDMDHENMFWYRQDPGLGLRLIYFSYDVKMKEKGDIPEGYSVSREKKERFSLILESASTNQTSMYLCASSLGTIEHQPQHFGDGTRLSIL.

The chain combines TRBV7-3 with TRBJ1-5; 11 bases are a match to TRBD1. Unmatched junction bases numbered 4, after V lost 3 bases and J lost 6 bases. In germline, CDR1 is SGHTA, CDR2 FQGTGA. This CDR3 comprises 15 residues. This CDR3 is CASSFPGQGVQPQHF. CDR3 in DNA: TGTGCCAGCAGCTTCCCGGGACAGGGGGTTCAGCCCCAGCATTTT.

CDR3 nucleotide sequence: TGTGCCAGCCTGTCGGGCAGGGGCGGCAATCAGCCCCAGCATTTT. This translates into CASLSGRGGNQPQHF. The chain joins TRBV28 to TRBJ1-5; possibly TRBD1 for D (6 bases). The CDR3 covers 15 residues. Per the germline V gene, CDR1 is MDHEN and CDR2 is SYDVKM. Trimming removed 8 bases at V and 2 bases at J, with 16 bases between.

The chain carries TRBV28 and TRBJ1-1, with 8 bases identical to TRBD1. The V and J ends lost 2 bases and 7 bases, in that order; junction bases with no gene match: 3. From germline, CDR1 is MDHEN and CDR2 SYDVKM. CDR3 length: 13 amino acids. The CDR3 spells CASSLVQGGEAFF. The CDR3 region has the DNA TGTGCCAGCAGTTTAGTACAGGGGGGTGAAGCTTTCTTT.

The V gene is TRBV5-4, the J gene TRBJ1-2; maybe TRBD1 (5 bases). V lost 8 bases, J lost 4 bases, and 15 bases lay in between. The CDR3 contains 13 residues. Germline V gives CDR1 SGHNT, CDR2 YYREEE (reference sequence). CDR3 nucleotides: TGTGCCAGTACTAAAGGGGCGGCCTATGGCTACACCTTC. Protein product: CASTKGAAYGYTF.

CDR3 DNA: TGTGCCAGCAGTCCCCAGGGCTACTATGGCTACACCTTC. This encodes CASSPQGYYGYTF. This sequence joins TRBV6-5 and TRBJ1-2, with a weak D call TRBD1 (5 bases). Between the trimmed V and J ends, which lost 5 bases and 3 bases, there was a span of 10 bases. Germline CDR1 is MNHEY and CDR2 is SVGAGI. This CDR3 is 13 amino acids long.

The genes are TRBV5-5 and TRBJ2-7; 10 bases agree with TRBD1. V gave up 1 base and J gave up 5 bases; unmatched junction bases: 6. This CDR3 has 15 residues. Germline V gene data show CDR1 as SGHKS and CDR2 as YYEKEE (reference sequence). The CDR3 is CASSLYGTGADEQYF. DNA for the CDR3: TGTGCCAGCAGCTTGTACGGGACAGGGGCAGACGAGCAGTACTTC.

J is TRBJ2-5 and V is TRBV3-1 (or the pseudogene TRBV3-2), with 13 bases matching TRBD2. The CDR3 consists of 15 residues. Germline assignment: CDR1 LGHDT and CDR2 YNNKEL (reference sequence). V dropped 5 bases and J dropped 6; count of bases not matched to a gene: 6. DNA for the CDR3: TGTGCCAGCAGCTGGGGACTAGCGGGGTCTCAGACCCAGTACTTC. This codes for CASSWGLAGSQTQYF.

This clone was counted at least ten times. V is TRBV15 and J is TRBJ2-1; 8 bases are a match to TRBD2. Germline lookup yields CDR1 LNHNV and CDR2 YYDKDF (reference sequence). Trimming removed 0 bases from V and 5 bases from J; junction bases left unmatched: 3. The CDR3 runs 15 residues. CDR3 sequence (DNA): TGTGCCACCAGCAGAGACGGTAGCGGGGACAATGAGCAGTTCTTC. This translates into CATSRDGSGDNEQFF.

The V call is TRBV7-9, the J call TRBJ2-3, with D possibly matching TRBD2 (6 bases). CDR1 and CDR2 (germline): SEHNR, FQNEAQ (reference sequence). Trimming pared 2 bases from V and 2 bases from J, leaving 17 bases between. The CDR3 is 17 amino acids. The CDR3 spells CASSLPSRDLDTDTQYF. The CDR3 DNA follows: TGTGCCAGCAGCTTACCGTCCCGGGACTTGGACACAGATACGCAGTATTTT. Together with reference TRBV7-9 and TRBJ2-3, the CDR3 gives the full variable domain: DTGVSQNPRHKITKRGQNVTFRCDPISEHNRLYWYRQTLGQGPEFLTYFQNEAQLEKSRLLSDRFSAERPKGSFSTLEIQRTEQGDSAMYLCASSLPSRDLDTDTQYFGPGTRLTVL.

V gene TRBV19 combines with J gene TRBJ1-2; maybe TRBD1 (6 bases). Trimming pared 6 bases from V and 3 bases from J, leaving 14 bases between. Germline CDR1 LNHDA, CDR2 SQIVND (reference sequence). The CDR3 is made up of 14 amino acids. This CDR3 reads CASSLQGSDYGYTF. CDR3 sequence (DNA): TGTGCCAGTAGCCTACAGGGAAGCGACTATGGCTACACCTTC.

The CDR3 sequence: CASSDGTGNEQFF. In nucleotides, the CDR3 is TGTGCCAGCAGCGACGGGACAGGGAATGAGCAGTTCTTC. The gene calls are TRBV13 and TRBJ2-1; 9 nucleotides match TRBD1. Germline CDR1 and CDR2: PRHDT and FYEKMQ (reference sequence). Unmatched junction bases numbered 3, after V lost 5 bases and J lost 7 bases. The CDR3 extends over 13 amino acids.

The chain couples TRBV9 to TRBJ1-5; TRBD1 matches 8 bases. The CDR3 has 15 residues. CDR1 and CDR2 from the germline V gene are SGDLS and YYNGEE. Unmatched junction bases numbered 5, after V lost 3 bases and J lost 3 bases. The CDR3 DNA reads as TGTGCCAGCAGCGCCGGGACAGGCTTCAATCAGCCCCAGCATTTT. Translated: CASSAGTGFNQPQHF.

The gene calls are TRBV5-4 and TRBJ2-5; D remains unclear. The V gene lost 0 bases and the J gene lost 5 bases, with 11 bases spanning the gap. This CDR3 has 14 amino acids. In germline, CDR1 is SGHNT, CDR2 YYREEE (reference sequence). CDR3 protein: CASSLDQLQETQYF. In DNA form, the CDR3 reads TGTGCCAGCAGCTTGGACCAGCTACAGGAGACCCAGTACTTC.

This clone was counted once. The chain employs TRBV9 and TRBJ2-5; 8 bases align to TRBD2. This CDR3 has 15 residues. Trimming at V came to 0 bases and at J to 2 bases, leaving 3 bases not matched to a gene. Germline V lookup: CDR1 SGDLS, CDR2 YYNGEE. CDR3 DNA: TGTGCCAGCAGCGTAGTCCCTAGCGGGCAAGAGACCCAGTACTTC. Encoded protein: CASSVVPSGQETQYF.

V usage is TRBV3-1 (or the pseudogene TRBV3-2) and J usage is TRBJ2-3; weak D call: TRBD2 (5 bases). Trimming cost V 0 bases and J 4 bases, with 8 bases left between them. The CDR3 is made up of 14 amino acids. Per germline, CDR1 LGHDT and CDR2 YNNKEL (reference sequence). In DNA, the CDR3 is TGTGCCAGCAGCCAAGAAAGGAGGTCAGATACGCAGTATTTT. Translation gives CASSQERRSDTQYF.

The gene calls are TRBV6-6 and TRBJ2-7; 11 bases are shared with TRBD1. Germline CDR1 is MNHNY and CDR2 is SVGAGI (reference sequence). V shed 6 bases and J 5 bases; nucleotides not matched to a gene: 6. The CDR3 extends over 14 amino acids. CDR3 residues: CASRLGQGVHEQYF. CDR3 bases: TGTGCCAGCAGACTGGGACAGGGGGTCCACGAGCAGTACTTC.

The chain recombines TRBV10-1 with TRBJ1-1; D unresolved. V shed 2 bases and J shed 1 base, with 8 bases lying between them. CDR1 WNHNN and CDR2 SYGVQD come from the germline V gene (reference sequence). There are 14 residues in the CDR3. The CDR3 DNA reads as TGCGCCAGCAGTGAGGGTCAGGAGAACACTGAAGCTTTCTTT. It codes for CASSEGQENTEAFF.

V usage is TRBV7-2 and J usage is TRBJ2-7; 9 positions agree with TRBD2. After removal of 1 base from V and 0 bases from J, the junction contained 4 bases not matched to a gene. The CDR3 runs to 16 residues. Germline V CDR1 and CDR2: SGHTA, FQGNSA. CDR3 nucleotide sequence: TGTGCCAGCAGCTTAGGAGGCGGGGGGGTCTCCTACGAGCAGTACTTC. It translates to CASSLGGGGVSYEQYF.

This clone was seen only a few times. The chain carries TRBV5-1 and TRBJ1-2; 7 bases agree with TRBD1. The CDR3 loop spans 12 amino acids. Trimming cost V 4 bases and J 7 bases; bases outside gene matches: 4. Per germline, CDR1 SGHRS and CDR2 YFSETQ. CDR3 protein: CASSTGVTGYTF. DNA of the CDR3: TGCGCCAGCAGCACAGGGGTGACTGGCTACACCTTC.

The chain employs TRBV5-4 and TRBJ1-1; D remains unclear. The length of the CDR3 is 15 residues. V lost 3 bases, J lost 3 bases, and 15 bases lay in between. Germline CDR1 SGHNT, CDR2 YYREEE (reference sequence). The CDR3 here is CASSSLGVSYTEAFF. In nucleotides, the CDR3 is TGTGCCAGCAGCTCCCTGGGAGTTTCGTACACTGAAGCTTTCTTT. Full variable domain (outside the CDR3, taken from reference TRBV5-4 and TRBJ1-1): ETGVTQSPTHLIKTRGQQVTLRCSSQSGHNTVSWYQQALGQGPQFIFQYYREEENGRGNFPPRFSGLQFPNYSSELNVNALELDDSALYLCASSSLGVSYTEAFFGQGTRLTVV.

As to this clone: One junction end disagrees with the germline gene, perhaps due to a read error. V gene TRBV7-3 combines with J gene TRBJ2-7, with 7 bases lining up with TRBD2. Germline assignment: CDR1 SGHTA and CDR2 FQGTGA. The CDR3 length is 15 residues. CDR3 protein: CASSLVGGSSDEQYF. The CDR3 DNA reads TGTGCCAGCAGCTTAGTGGGGGGGAGCTCCGACGAGCAGTACTTC.

This rearrangement joins TRBV19 to TRBJ1-2, with D maybe TRBD1 (5 bases). This CDR3 contains 13 residues. V was trimmed by 2 bases and J by 6 bases, leaving 10 bases between them. Germline V gene data show CDR1 as LNHDA and CDR2 as SQIVND (reference sequence). The CDR3 here is CASSIKVGDGYTF. The CDR3 nucleotides read TGTGCCAGTAGTATAAAAGTAGGGGATGGCTACACCTTC.

The chain joins TRBV3-1 (or the pseudogene TRBV3-2) to TRBJ1-6; D not resolved. With 0 bases removed from V and 9 bases from J, the gap between germline ends came to 6 bases. Germline V gene lookup returns CDR1 LGHDT and CDR2 YNNKEL (reference sequence). CDR3 length equals 13 residues. The CDR3 sequence: CASSQDAGSPLHF. The CDR3 nucleotides are TGTGCCAGCAGCCAAGATGCGGGTTCACCCCTCCACTTT.

The chain combines TRBV7-9 with TRBJ1-6, with D perhaps matching TRBD1 (6 bases). V was shortened by 5 bases and J by 2 bases, with 13 bases between the two germline ends. Germline CDR1 and CDR2: SEHNR and FQNEAQ (reference sequence). The length of the CDR3 is 16 residues. The CDR3 loop reads CASSVVTGPYNSPLHF. For the CDR3, the DNA is TGTGCCAGCAGCGTGGTTACAGGGCCCTATAATTCACCCCTCCACTTT.

The chain joins TRBV28 to TRBJ2-3, with D perhaps TRBD2 (5 bases). The CDR3 is 17 residues long. Trimming pared 5 bases from V and 3 bases from J, leaving 21 bases between. Per germline, CDR1 MDHEN and CDR2 SYDVKM. The CDR3, as DNA: TGTGCCAGCAGTCTCCTGGATCGTTTGGGGAGTACAGATACGCAGTATTTT. This sequence encodes CASSLLDRLGSTDTQYF.